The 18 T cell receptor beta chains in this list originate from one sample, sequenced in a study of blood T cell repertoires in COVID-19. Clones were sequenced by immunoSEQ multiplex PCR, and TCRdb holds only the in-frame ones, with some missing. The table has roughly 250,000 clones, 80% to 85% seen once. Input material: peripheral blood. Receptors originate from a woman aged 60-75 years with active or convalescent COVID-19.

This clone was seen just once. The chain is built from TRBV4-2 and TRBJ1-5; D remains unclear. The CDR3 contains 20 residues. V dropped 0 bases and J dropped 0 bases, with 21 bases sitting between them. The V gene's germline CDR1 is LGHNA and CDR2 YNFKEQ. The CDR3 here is CASSQDVIGRWELSNQPQHF. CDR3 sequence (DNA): TGTGCCAGCAGCCAAGATGTAATTGGCAGGTGGGAGCTTAGCAATCAGCCCCAGCATTTT.

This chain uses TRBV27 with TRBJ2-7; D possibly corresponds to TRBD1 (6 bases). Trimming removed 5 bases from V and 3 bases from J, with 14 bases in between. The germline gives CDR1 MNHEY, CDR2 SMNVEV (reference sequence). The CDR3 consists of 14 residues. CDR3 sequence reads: CASSIHRTDYEQYF. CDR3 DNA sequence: TGTGCCAGCAGTATACACAGGACAGACTACGAGCAGTACTTC.

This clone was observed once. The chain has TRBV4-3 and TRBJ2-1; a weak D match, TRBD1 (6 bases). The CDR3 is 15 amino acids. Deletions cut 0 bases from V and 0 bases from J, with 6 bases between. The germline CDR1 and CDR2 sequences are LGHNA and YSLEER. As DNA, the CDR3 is TGCGCCAGCAGCCAAGAACAGGGCTCCTACAATGAGCAGTTCTTC. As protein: CASSQEQGSYNEQFF.

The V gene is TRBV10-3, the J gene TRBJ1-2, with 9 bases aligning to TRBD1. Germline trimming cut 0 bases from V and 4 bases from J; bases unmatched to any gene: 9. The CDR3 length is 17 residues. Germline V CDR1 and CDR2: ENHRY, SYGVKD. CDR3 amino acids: CAISESLEDRGIYGYTF. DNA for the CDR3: TGTGCCATCAGTGAGTCCTTAGAAGACAGGGGGATCTATGGCTACACCTTC.

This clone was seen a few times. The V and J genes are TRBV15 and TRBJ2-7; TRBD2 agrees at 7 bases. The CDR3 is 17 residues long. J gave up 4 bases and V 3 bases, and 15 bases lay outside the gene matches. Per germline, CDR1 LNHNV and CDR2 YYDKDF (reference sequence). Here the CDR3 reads CATSRAGETRSGYEQYF. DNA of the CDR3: TGTGCCACCAGCAGGGCGGGGGAGACCCGCAGCGGGTACGAGCAGTACTTC.

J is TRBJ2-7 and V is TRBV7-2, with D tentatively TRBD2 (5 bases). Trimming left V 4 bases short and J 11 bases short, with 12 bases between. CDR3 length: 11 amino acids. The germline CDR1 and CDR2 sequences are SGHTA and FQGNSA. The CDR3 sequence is CASSYGLPKYF. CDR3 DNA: TGTGCCAGCAGCTACGGACTGCCTAAGTACTTC. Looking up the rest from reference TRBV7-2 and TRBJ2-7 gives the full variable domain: GAGVSQSPSNKVTEKGKDVELRCDPISGHTALYWYRQSLGQGLEFLIYFQGNSAPDKSGLPSDRFSAERTGGSVSTLTIQRTQQEDSAVYLCASSYGLPKYFGPGTRLTVT.

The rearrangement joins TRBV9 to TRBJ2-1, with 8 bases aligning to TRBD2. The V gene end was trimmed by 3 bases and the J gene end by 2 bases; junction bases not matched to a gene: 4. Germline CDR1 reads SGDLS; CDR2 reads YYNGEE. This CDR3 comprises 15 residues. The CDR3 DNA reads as TGTGCCAGCAGCGACGGGGGGGCCCCCTACAATGAGCAGTTCTTC. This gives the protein CASSDGGAPYNEQFF.

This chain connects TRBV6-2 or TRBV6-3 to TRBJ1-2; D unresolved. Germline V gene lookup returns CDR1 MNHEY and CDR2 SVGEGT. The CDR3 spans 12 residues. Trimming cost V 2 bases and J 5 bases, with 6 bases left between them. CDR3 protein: CASSYDGYGYTF. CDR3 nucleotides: TGTGCCAGCAGTTACGACGGGTATGGCTACACCTTC.

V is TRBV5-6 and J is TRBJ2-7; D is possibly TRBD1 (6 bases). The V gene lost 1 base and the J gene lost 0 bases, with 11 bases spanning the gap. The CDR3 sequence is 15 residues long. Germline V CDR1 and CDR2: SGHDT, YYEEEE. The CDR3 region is CASSLQDRPSYEQYF. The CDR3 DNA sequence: TGTGCCAGCAGCTTGCAGGACAGACCCTCCTACGAGCAGTACTTC.

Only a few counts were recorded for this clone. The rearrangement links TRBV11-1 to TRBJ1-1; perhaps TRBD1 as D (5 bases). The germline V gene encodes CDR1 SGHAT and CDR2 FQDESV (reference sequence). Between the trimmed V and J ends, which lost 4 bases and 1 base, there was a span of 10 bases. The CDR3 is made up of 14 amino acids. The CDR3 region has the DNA TGTGCCAGCAGCTGGGGGAGGAAGAACACTGAAGCTTTCTTT. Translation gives CASSWGRKNTEAFF.

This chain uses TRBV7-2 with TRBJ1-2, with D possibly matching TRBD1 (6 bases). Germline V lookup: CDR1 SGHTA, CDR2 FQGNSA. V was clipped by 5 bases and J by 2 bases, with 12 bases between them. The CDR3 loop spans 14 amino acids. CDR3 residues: CASSPYDRNYGYTF. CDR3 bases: TGTGCCAGCAGCCCATATGACAGGAACTATGGCTACACCTTC.

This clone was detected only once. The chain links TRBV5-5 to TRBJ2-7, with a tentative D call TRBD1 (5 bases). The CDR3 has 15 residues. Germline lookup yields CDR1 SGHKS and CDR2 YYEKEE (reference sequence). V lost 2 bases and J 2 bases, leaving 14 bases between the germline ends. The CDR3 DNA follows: TGTGCCAGCAGCTTTGCGCCAGGGCCCACCTACGAGCAGTACTTC. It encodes CASSFAPGPTYEQYF.

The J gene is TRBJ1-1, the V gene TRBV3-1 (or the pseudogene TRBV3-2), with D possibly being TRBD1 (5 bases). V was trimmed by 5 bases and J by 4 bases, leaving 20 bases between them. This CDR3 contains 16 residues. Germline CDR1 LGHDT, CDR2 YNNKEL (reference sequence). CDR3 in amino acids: CASSYDTSAGTTEAFF. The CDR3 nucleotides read TGTGCCAGCAGCTATGACACTAGCGCAGGGACCACTGAAGCTTTCTTT.

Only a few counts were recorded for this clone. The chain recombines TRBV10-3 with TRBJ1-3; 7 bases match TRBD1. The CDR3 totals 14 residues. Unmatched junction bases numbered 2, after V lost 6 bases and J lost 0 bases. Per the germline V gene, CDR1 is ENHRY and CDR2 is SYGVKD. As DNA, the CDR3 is TGTGCCATCAGGGGACAGCCCTCTGGAAACACCATATATTTT. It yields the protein CAIRGQPSGNTIYF.

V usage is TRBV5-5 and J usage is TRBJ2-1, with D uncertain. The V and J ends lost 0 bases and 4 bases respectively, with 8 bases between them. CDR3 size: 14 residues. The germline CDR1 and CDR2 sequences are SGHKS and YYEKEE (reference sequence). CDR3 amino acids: CASSLDLGYNEQFF. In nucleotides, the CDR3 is TGTGCCAGCAGCTTGGATCTCGGGTACAATGAGCAGTTCTTC.

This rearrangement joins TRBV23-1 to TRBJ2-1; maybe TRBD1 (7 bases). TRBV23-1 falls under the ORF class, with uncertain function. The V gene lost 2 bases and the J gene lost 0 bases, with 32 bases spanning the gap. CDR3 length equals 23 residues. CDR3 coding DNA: TGCGCCAGCAGTCAAGAATGGAGGGGGCAGGGCACTCAGGAACGCAGCTCCTACAATGAGCAGTTCTTC. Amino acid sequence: CASSQEWRGQGTQERSSYNEQFF.

CDR3 in DNA: TGTGCCAGCAGTCTAAGGCGTCCTAGCGGGGGAAAGGGTGAGCAGTTCTTC. This gives the protein CASSLRRPSGGKGEQFF. The chain couples TRBV6-6 to TRBJ2-1; 10 nucleotides match TRBD2. Germline V lookup: CDR1 MNHNY, CDR2 SVGAGI (reference sequence). The CDR3 is made up of 17 amino acids. V gave up 5 bases and J gave up 9 bases; unmatched junction bases: 16.

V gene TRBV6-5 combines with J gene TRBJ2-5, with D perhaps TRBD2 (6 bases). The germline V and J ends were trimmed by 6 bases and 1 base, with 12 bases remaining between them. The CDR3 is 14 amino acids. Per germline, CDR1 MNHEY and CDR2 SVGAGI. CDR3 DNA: TGTGCCAGCAGCTTCGGAGGGCCCCAAGAGACCCAGTACTTC. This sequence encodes CASSFGGPQETQYF.